The 5 T cell receptor beta chains reported below all come from one sample, sequenced in a study of blood T cell repertoires in COVID-19. TCRdb keeps only in-frame clones here, not all; method: immunoSEQ multiplex PCR. This sample has approximately 120,000 clones, with about 76% found just once. The material sequenced was peripheral blood. All receptors derive from a man aged 80 or over with acute or convalescent COVID-19.

The rearrangement joins TRBV10-3 to TRBJ1-5; TRBD1 matches at 8 bases. Germline V gene data show CDR1 as ENHRY and CDR2 as SYGVKD. J was trimmed by 7 bases and V by 6 bases; bases with no gene match: 8. This CDR3 comprises 14 residues. CDR3 amino acids: CAISPDRAKQPQHF. CDR3 DNA: TGTGCCATCAGCCCGGACAGGGCTAAACAGCCCCAGCATTTT.

CDR3 in amino acids: CASSERGRSTEAFF. The CDR3 DNA reads as TGTGCCAGCAGTGAGCGGGGTAGGAGCACTGAAGCTTTCTTT. The V gene is TRBV2, the J gene TRBJ1-1; D unclear. Germline V lookup: CDR1 SNHLY, CDR2 FYNNEI. CDR3 length equals 14 residues. V lost 3 bases to trimming and J lost 4 bases, with 12 bases between them.

This chain connects TRBV27 to TRBJ1-2; D is undetermined. Germline assignment: CDR1 MNHEY and CDR2 SMNVEV (reference sequence). The CDR3 runs to 15 residues. The V gene lost 6 bases and the J gene lost 7 bases, with 21 bases spanning the gap. DNA of the CDR3: TGTGCCAGCAGGAAAGACTCTTATTCTCGGGGTGGCTACACCTTC. Amino acids: CASRKDSYSRGGYTF.

This chain joins TRBV6-6 and TRBJ1-5; D not resolved. Trimming left V 5 bases short and J 0 bases short, with 5 bases between. Germline V gene data show CDR1 as MNHNY and CDR2 as SVGAGI (reference sequence). The CDR3 totals 13 residues. CDR3 protein: CASSPDSNQPQHF. Written as DNA, the CDR3 is TGTGCCAGCAGTCCAGATAGCAATCAGCCCCAGCATTTT.

This clone was observed once. The rearrangement uses TRBV18 and TRBJ2-1; the D gene is possibly TRBD1 (5 bases). CDR3 length equals 16 residues. Trimming stripped 6 bases from V and 1 base from J, with 16 bases between. CDR1 is KGHSH and CDR2 is LQKENI in the germline V gene. The CDR3 region is CASSPTRTGSYNEQFF. The CDR3 region has the DNA TGTGCCAGCTCTCCAACCCGAACAGGATCCTACAATGAGCAGTTCTTC.